The present T cell receptor beta chain was sequenced within a study of blood T cell repertoires in COVID-19. Whole-study context: Researchers got acute and convalescent COVID-19 samples from the United States, Italy and Spain.

J gave up 8 bases and V 6 bases, and 6 bases lay outside the gene matches. There are 14 residues in the CDR3. The germline CDR1 and CDR2 sequences are LNHDA and SQIVND (reference sequence). This clone occurred a few times. Data came from immunoSEQ multiplex PCR; TCRdb stores just in-frame clones and leaves some out. Of more than 300,000 clones listed, 90% to 95% are singletons. The source of this sequence is a woman in her 30s who had been exposed to COVID-19. The chain recombines TRBV19 with TRBJ1-6; TRBD1 matches 8 bases. What was sequenced was PBMCs or T cells enriched from blood (not recorded which). In DNA, the CDR3 is TGTGCCAGTAGCGATACAGGGGGATATTCACCCCTCCACTTT. Translation: CASSDTGGYSPLHF.